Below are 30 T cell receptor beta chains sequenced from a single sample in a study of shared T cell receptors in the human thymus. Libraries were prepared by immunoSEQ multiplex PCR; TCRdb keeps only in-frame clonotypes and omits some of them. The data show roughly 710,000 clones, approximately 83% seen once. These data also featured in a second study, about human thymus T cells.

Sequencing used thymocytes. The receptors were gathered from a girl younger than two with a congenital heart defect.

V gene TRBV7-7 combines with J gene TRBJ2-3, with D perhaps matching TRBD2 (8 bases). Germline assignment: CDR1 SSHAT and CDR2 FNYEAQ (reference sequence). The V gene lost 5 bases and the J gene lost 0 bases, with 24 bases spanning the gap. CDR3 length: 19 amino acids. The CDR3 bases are TGTGCCAGCAGCCTAGGTAGCGGGACAGCCATGGGTAGCACAGATACGCAGTATTTT. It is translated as CASSLGSGTAMGSTDTQYF.

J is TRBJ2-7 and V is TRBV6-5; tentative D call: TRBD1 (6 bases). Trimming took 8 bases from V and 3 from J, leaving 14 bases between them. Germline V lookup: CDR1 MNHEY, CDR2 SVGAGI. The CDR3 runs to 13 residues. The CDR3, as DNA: TGTGCCAGCCCGGGACACCTAAACTACGAGCAGTACTTC. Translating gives CASPGHLNYEQYF.

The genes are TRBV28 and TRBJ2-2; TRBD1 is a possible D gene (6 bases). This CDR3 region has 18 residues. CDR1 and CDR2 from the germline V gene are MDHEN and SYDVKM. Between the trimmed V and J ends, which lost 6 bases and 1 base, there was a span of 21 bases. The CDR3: CASSPWITGTLNTGELFF. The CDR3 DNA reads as TGTGCCAGCAGCCCTTGGATCACCGGGACACTGAACACCGGGGAGCTGTTTTTT.

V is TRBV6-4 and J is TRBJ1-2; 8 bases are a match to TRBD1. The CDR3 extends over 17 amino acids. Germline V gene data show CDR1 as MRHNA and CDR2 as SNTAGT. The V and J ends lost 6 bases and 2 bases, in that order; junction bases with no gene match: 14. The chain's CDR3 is CASRATGELGWNYGYTF. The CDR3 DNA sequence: TGTGCCAGCAGGGCGACAGGGGAATTAGGCTGGAACTATGGCTACACCTTC.

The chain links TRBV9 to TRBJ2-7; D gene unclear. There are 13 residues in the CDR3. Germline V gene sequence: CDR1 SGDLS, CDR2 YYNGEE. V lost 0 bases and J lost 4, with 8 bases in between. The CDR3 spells CASSVAPPYEQYF. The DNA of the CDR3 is TGTGCCAGCAGCGTAGCCCCTCCGTACGAGCAGTACTTC.

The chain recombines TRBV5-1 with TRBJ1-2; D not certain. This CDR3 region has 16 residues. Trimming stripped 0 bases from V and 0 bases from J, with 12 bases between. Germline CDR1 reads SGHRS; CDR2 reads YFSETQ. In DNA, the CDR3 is TGCGCCAGCAGCTTGGAAGGAGTACCGGCTAACTATGGCTACACCTTC. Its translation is CASSLEGVPANYGYTF.

CDR3 protein: CASRETSGGAETQYF. The CDR3 nucleotides read TGTGCCAGCAGAGAGACTAGCGGGGGGGCCGAGACCCAGTACTTC. V is TRBV6-5 and J is TRBJ2-5; TRBD2 aligns across 14 bases. Per the germline V gene, CDR1 is MNHEY and CDR2 is SVGAGI. The CDR3 runs 15 residues. The ends lost 6 bases at V and 5 bases at J; junction bases unmatched: 5.

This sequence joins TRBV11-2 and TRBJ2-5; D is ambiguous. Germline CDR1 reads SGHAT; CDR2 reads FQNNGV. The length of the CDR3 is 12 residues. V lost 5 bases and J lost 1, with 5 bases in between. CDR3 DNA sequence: TGTGCCAGCAGCACTTCCCAAGAGACCCAGTACTTC. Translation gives CASSTSQETQYF.

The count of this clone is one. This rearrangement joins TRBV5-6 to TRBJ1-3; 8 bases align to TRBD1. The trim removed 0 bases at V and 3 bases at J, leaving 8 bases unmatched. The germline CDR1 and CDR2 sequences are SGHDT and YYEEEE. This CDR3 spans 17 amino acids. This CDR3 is CASSLARGRGHGNTIYF. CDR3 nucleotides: TGTGCCAGCAGCTTGGCCAGGGGCAGGGGGCATGGAAACACCATATATTTT.

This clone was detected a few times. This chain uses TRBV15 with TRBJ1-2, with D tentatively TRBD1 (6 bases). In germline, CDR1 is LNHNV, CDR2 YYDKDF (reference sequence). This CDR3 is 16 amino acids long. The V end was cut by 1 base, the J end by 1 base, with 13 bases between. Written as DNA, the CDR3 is TGTGCCACCAGCAGAGGGGGGCTCACAAGTAACTATGGCTACACCTTC. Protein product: CATSRGGLTSNYGYTF.

CDR3 in DNA: TGTGCCAGCAGTGAGAGGCGACAGTCAAGTCGTGGCACTGAAGCTTTCTTT. It codes for CASSERRQSSRGTEAFF. The chain has TRBV2 and TRBJ1-1, with D possibly matching TRBD1 (5 bases). Germline V gene lookup returns CDR1 SNHLY and CDR2 FYNNEI. V was pared by 3 bases and J by 4 bases, with 21 bases between. The CDR3 sequence is 17 residues long.

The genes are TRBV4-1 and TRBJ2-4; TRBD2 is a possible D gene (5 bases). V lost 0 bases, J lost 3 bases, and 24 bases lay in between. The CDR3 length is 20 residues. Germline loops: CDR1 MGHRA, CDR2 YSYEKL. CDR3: CASSQDNGSRGHLVKNIQYF. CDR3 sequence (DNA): TGCGCCAGCAGCCAAGATAATGGCAGTCGGGGTCATCTTGTCAAAAACATTCAGTACTTC.

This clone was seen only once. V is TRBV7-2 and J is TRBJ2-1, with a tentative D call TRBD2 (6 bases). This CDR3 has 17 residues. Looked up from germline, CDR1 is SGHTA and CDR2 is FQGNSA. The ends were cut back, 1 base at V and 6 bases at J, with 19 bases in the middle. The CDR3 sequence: CASSLVGIEPGVNEQFF. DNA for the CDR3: TGTGCCAGCAGCTTAGTCGGTATAGAGCCGGGGGTCAATGAGCAGTTCTTC.

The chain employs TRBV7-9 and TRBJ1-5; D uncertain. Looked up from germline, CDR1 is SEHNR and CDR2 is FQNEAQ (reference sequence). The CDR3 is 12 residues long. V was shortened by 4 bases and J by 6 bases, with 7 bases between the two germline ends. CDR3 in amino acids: CASSSPGQPQHF. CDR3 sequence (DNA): TGTGCCAGCAGCTCCCCAGGTCAGCCCCAGCATTTT.

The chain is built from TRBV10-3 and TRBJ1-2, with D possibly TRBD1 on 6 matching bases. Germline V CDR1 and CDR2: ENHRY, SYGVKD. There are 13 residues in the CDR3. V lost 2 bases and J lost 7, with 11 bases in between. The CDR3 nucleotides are TGTGCCATCAGTGAGGAACAGGGATCTGGCTACACCTTC. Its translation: CAISEEQGSGYTF.

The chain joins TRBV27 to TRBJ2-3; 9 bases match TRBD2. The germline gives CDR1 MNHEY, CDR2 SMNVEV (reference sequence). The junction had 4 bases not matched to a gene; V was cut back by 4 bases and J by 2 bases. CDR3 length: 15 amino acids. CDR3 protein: CASSCLAGITDTQYF. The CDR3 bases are TGTGCCAGCAGTTGTCTAGCGGGGATCACAGATACGCAGTATTTT.

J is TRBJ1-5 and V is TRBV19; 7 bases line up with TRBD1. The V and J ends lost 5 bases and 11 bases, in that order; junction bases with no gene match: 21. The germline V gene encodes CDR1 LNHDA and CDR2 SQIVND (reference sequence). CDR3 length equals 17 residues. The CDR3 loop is CASSPRDSPLTSGAQHF. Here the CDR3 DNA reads TGTGCCAGTAGTCCCCGGGACAGCCCTCTCACATCAGGGGCCCAGCATTTT.

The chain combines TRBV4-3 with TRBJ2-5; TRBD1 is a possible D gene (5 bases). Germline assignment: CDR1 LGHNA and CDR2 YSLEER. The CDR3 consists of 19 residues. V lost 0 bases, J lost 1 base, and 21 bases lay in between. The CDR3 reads CASSQDRSLRADIQETQYF. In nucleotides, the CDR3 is TGCGCCAGCAGCCAAGACAGGAGCCTCCGGGCGGACATCCAAGAGACCCAGTACTTC.

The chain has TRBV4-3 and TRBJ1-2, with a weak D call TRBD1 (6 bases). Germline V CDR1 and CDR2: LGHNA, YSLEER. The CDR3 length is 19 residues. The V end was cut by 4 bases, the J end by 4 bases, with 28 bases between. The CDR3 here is CASSPRNSPGQGSSYGYTF. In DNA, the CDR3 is TGCGCCAGCAGCCCAAGGAATTCCCCGGGGCAGGGGTCCTCCTATGGCTACACCTTC.

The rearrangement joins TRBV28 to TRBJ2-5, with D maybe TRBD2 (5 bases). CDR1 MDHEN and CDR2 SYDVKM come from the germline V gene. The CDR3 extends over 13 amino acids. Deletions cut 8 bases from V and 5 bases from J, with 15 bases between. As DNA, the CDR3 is TGTGCCAGCCGATGGTACACGGGGGAGACCCAGTACTTC. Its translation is CASRWYTGETQYF. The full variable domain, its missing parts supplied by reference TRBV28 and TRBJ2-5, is DVKVTQSSRYLVKRTGEKVFLECVQDMDHENMFWYRQDPGLGLRLIYFSYDVKMKEKGDIPEGYSVSREKKERFSLILESASTNQTSMYLCASRWYTGETQYFGPGTRLLVL.

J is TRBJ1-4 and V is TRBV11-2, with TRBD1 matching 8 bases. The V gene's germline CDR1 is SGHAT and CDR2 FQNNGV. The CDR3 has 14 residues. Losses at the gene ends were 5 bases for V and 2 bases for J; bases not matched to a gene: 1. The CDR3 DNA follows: TGTGCCAGCAGCCGACAGGGGACTAATGAAAAACTGTTTTTT. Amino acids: CASSRQGTNEKLFF.

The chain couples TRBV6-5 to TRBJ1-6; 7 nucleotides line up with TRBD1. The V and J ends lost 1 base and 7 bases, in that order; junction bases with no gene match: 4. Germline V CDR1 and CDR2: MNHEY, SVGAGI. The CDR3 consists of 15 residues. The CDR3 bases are TGTGCCAGCAGTTACTGGGGACAGCACAATTCACCCCTCCACTTT. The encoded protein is CASSYWGQHNSPLHF.

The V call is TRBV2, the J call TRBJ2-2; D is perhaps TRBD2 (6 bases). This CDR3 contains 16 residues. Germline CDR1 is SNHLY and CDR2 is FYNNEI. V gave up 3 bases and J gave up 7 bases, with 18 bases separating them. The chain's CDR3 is CASSDCGTDQHGELFF. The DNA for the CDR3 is TGTGCCAGCAGTGACTGCGGGACGGATCAACACGGGGAGCTGTTTTTT. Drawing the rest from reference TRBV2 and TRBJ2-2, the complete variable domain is EPEVTQTPSHQVTQMGQEVILRCVPISNHLYFYWYRQILGQKVEFLVSFYNNEISEKSEIFDDQFSVERPDGSNFTLKIRSTKLEDSAMYFCASSDCGTDQHGELFFGEGSRLTVL.

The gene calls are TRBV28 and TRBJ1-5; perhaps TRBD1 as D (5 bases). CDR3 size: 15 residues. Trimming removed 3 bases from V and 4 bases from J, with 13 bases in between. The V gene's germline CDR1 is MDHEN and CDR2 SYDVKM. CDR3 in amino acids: CASSFQGLMNQPQHF. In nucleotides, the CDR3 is TGTGCCAGCAGTTTCCAGGGACTAATGAATCAGCCCCAGCATTTT.

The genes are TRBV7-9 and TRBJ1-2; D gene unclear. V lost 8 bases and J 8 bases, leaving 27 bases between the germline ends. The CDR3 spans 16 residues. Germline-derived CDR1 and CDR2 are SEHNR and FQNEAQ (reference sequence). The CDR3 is CASGRSDGQPGEGYTF. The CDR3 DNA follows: TGTGCCAGCGGTAGGAGCGACGGCCAACCGGGAGAAGGCTACACCTTC. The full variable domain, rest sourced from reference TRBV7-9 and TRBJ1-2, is DTGVSQNPRHKITKRGQNVTFRCDPISEHNRLYWYRQTLGQGPEFLTYFQNEAQLEKSRLLSDRFSAERPKGSFSTLEIQRTEQGDSAMYLCASGRSDGQPGEGYTFGSGTRLTVV.

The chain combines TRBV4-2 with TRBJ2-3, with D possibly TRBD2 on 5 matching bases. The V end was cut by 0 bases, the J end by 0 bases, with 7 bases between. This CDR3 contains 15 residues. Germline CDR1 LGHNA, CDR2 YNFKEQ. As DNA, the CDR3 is TGTGCCAGCAGCCAAGATGGGAGTAGCACAGATACGCAGTATTTT. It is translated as CASSQDGSSTDTQYF.

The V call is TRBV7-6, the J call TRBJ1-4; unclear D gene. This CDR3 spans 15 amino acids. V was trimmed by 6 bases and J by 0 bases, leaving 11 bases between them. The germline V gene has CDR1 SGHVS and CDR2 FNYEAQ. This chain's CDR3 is CASSQSVATNEKLFF. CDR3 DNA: TGTGCCAGCAGTCAATCAGTTGCAACTAATGAAAAACTGTTTTTT.

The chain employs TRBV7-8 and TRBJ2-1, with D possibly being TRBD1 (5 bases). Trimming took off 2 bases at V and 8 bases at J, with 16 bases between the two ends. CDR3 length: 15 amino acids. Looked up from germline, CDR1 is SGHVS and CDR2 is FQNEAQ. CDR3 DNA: TGTGCCAGCAGCTTATTCCCGGCCAGGGTCGATGAGCAGTTCTTC. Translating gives CASSLFPARVDEQFF.

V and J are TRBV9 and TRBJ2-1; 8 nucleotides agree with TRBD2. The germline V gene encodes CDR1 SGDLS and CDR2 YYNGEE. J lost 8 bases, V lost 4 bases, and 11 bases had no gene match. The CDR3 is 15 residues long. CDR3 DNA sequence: TGTGCCAGCAGCTCCCGGGGTAGCGGGGACTATGAGCAGTTCTTC. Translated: CASSSRGSGDYEQFF.

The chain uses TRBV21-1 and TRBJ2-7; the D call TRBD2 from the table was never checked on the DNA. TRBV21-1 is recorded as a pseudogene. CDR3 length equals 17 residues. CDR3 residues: CASSKGVEGGCLYEQYF. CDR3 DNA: TGTGCCAGCAGCAAAGGGGTTGAGGGAGGGTGCCTCTACGAGCAGTACTTC.